The source of this TCR beta chain is a study of CD8 T cells in Susac syndrome. A quantity of about 0.45 to 1 ug RNA underwent reverse transcription using random hexamers. TCRdb re-called the immunoSEQ multiplex PCR reads with MiXCR, one entry per CDR3 protein. Here the sample spans 150,000 to 180,000 distinct CDR3 sequences, approximately 96% being singletons. The multiple sclerosis control group consisted of treatment-naive patients whose relapsing-remitting disease, which was either stable or active, fulfilled revised McDonald criteria. The CDR3 has 16 residues. Trimming at V came to 4 bases and at J to 9 bases, leaving 9 bases not matched to a gene.

The sample taken for sequencing was CD8+ T cells from PBMCs. The source is a human donor with multiple sclerosis. The rearrangement uses TRBV12-3 or TRBV12-4 and TRBJ1-6, with 10 positions matching TRBD1. In nucleotides, the CDR3 is TGTGCCAGCAGTTCCTTCCGGGACAGGGGCTTTTCACCCCTCCACTTT. It translates to CASSSFRDRGFSPLHF.